This T cell receptor (beta chain) is from a study of T cell changes during pregnancy in multiple sclerosis. CDR3 length: 16 residues. Per germline, CDR1 SGHRS and CDR2 YFSETQ. V was clipped by 0 bases and J by 1 base; unmatched bases: 6. Method: immunoSEQ multiplex PCR; TCRdb's copy keeps in-frame clones and lacks some. The table includes fewer than 80,000 clones, roughly 94% detected once. The sequencing here drew on CD4+ T cells from peripheral blood mononuclear cells, taken after pregnancy. The source of this sequence is a female donor with multiple sclerosis, enrolled in a pregnancy study. This chain connects TRBV5-1 to TRBJ2-7; 8 bases are shared with TRBD2. The CDR3 reads CASSLGVGRASYEQYF. CDR3 coding DNA: TGCGCCAGCAGCTTGGGGGTCGGGAGGGCTTCCTACGAGCAGTACTTC.